This T cell receptor (beta chain) originates from a study of Ad26.COV2.S vaccination and SARS-CoV-2 variants. Study context: Each vaccinee took Ad26.COV2.S intramuscularly, once or twice 56 days apart.

In the case of this clone: The antigen is undetermined.

Overall study findings and caveats: Vaccine recipients posted higher spike-specific TCR breadth than their placebo counterparts.

Repertoires were generated with immunoSEQ multiplex PCR, while TCRdb's copy carries only in-frame clones and drops some. Among 300,000 to 350,000 clones listed, approximately 90% were seen once. The V segment lost 1 base and the J segment 8 bases; nucleotides outside the gene matches: 5. The CDR3 is 14 residues long. Germline V gene sequence: CDR1 SGHRS, CDR2 YFSETQ. As to treatment: some 20 received Ad26.COV2.S at low or high dose, single or two shots; roughly 5 received placebo; per-sample allocation not given. Day 63 after the first injection of vaccine or placebo was the sampling time. The sequence came from a person aged 18-65 years who received the Ad26.COV2.S COVID-19 vaccine or a placebo. V is TRBV5-1 and J is TRBJ1-4, with TRBD1 matching 7 bases. Sequencing was performed on peripheral blood, taken in a trial of Ad26.COV2.S vaccine versus placebo. The CDR3 region is CASSLITGEEKLFF. The CDR3 DNA follows: TGCGCCAGCAGCTTGATAACAGGGGAAGAAAAACTGTTTTTT.